The 3 T cell receptor beta chains below were found in one sample sequenced in a study of T cells in Graves' hyperthyroidism and ophthalmopathy. From RNA transcripts, TCR beta CDR3 regions were amplified. RT-PCR in the first round (using the HTBI primer set) targeted the TCR CDR3. TCRdb reprocessed the multiplex PCR reads via MiXCR and lists one record per CDR3 protein. The sample holds roughly 740,000 distinct CDR3 sequences, 15% to 20% seen once. Sequenced: blood. All receptors derive from a man between 18 and 35 years old with Graves' hyperthyroidism.

This clonotype appeared many times. The V and J genes are TRBV5-1 and TRBJ2-1; TRBD2 aligns across 9 bases. The CDR3 totals 16 residues. CDR1 and CDR2 (germline): SGHRS, YFSETQ. V was pared by 6 bases and J by 5 bases, with 12 bases of the junction left unmatched. CDR3 nucleotide sequence: TGCGCCAGCAAGGATAGCGGGAGTAATAGGGACAATGAGCAGTTCTTC. This translates into CASKDSGSNRDNEQFF.

The CDR3 DNA is TGTGCCAGCAGCGTAGCCTCAGGGATCACCGGGGAGCTGTTTTTT. Its translation is CASSVASGITGELFF. The chain carries TRBV9 and TRBJ2-2; possible D gene TRBD1, 5 bases. V lost 0 bases and J 4 bases, leaving 10 bases between the germline ends. CDR3 length: 15 amino acids. Germline V gives CDR1 SGDLS, CDR2 YYNGEE. The full variable domain, with the rest looked up from reference TRBV9 and TRBJ2-2, is DSGVTQTPKHLITATGQRVTLRCSPRSGDLSVYWYQQSLDQGLQFLIQYYNGEERAKGNILERFSAQQFPDLHSELNLSSLELGDSALYFCASSVASGITGELFFGEGSRLTVL.

Many counts were recorded for this clonotype. V gene TRBV20-1 combines with J gene TRBJ2-1; tentatively, D is TRBD2 (5 bases). Germline V gene data show CDR1 as DFQATT and CDR2 as SNEGSKA (reference sequence). This CDR3 spans 14 amino acids. Trimming took 7 bases from V and 2 from J, leaving 15 bases between them. For the CDR3, the DNA is TGCAGTGGATACCCGGGGTTCCCCTACAATGAGCAGTTCTTC. This sequence encodes CSGYPGFPYNEQFF.